The present T cell receptor (beta chain) was sequenced within a study of vaccination and CD4 T cells after COVID-19. Findings and caveats of the study: Within convalescent individuals, 304 out of 307 vaccine-specific clones proved to be spike mono-reactive. Looking at convalescent patients, a median around 83% of reactive clones were present only post-vaccination.

A remark on this clonotype: Its target is not known.

Sequencing of cultured CD4+ T cell DNA used the Oncomine TCR Beta short-read assay. TCRdb called the PCR reads again in MiXCR, with one record for every CDR3 protein. The table has approximately 19,000 distinct CDR3 sequences, about 77% seen once. As to treatment: approximately 11-day PBMC culture with coronavirus spike peptide pools or control peptides (ViraFEST assay). After expanding antigen-specific T cells with peptide pools, ViraFEST sequenced their TCRs. The authors swapped half the medium for fresh IL-2 medium on days 3 and 7. CDR3 length equals 15 residues. In germline, CDR1 is MNHEY, CDR2 SMNVEV (reference sequence). The V gene lost 2 bases and the J gene lost 3 bases, with 13 bases spanning the gap.

The sample was CD4+ T cells from blood, cultured in vitro, taken after SARS-CoV-2 vaccination. The chain combines TRBV27 with TRBJ1-1; possible D gene TRBD1, 6 bases. The TCR was taken from a human donor who received a COVID-19 vaccine. For the CDR3, the DNA is TGTGCCAGCAGTTTAGTGCTAGGGGGGGACACTGAAGCTTTCTTT. Its translation is CASSLVLGGDTEAFF.